Listed below are T cell receptor beta chains from one sample, sequenced in a study of a mutant IDH1 vaccine in newly diagnosed glioma. These receptors have no known antigen. TCRdb keeps only in-frame clones here, not all; method: immunoSEQ multiplex PCR. The sample includes fewer than 70,000 clones, 70% to 85% of them seen just once. Sequenced here: PBMCs, sampled from a glioma patient whose treatment included an IDH1 peptide vaccine. The receptors were gathered from a man younger than 40 with glioma. The CDR3 runs from the conserved cysteine through the conserved F or W.

J: TRBJ1-1
V: TRBV14
CDR3: CASSSQGAEYTEAFF

J: TRBJ1-1
V: TRBV27
CDR3: CASSLDILRTEAFF

J: TRBJ1-4
V: TRBV28
CDR3: CASSLMGRSNEKLFF

J: TRBJ1-1
V: TRBV30
CDR3: CAWSRDRGRREKAFF

J: TRBJ2-5
V: TRBV27
CDR3: CASSQTSGGYLPSKETQYF

J: TRBJ2-1
V: TRBV7-9
CDR3: CASSLASGTVWQFF

J: TRBJ2-5
V: TRBV5-4
CDR3: CASSLVGARQETQYF

J: TRBJ1-4
V: TRBV18
CDR3: CASSPGRGNEKLFF

J: TRBJ1-3
V: TRBV11-3
CDR3: CASSLGPQGNTIYF

J: TRBJ2-5
V: TRBV6-1
CDR3: CASSEGGNEETQYF

J: TRBJ1-5
V: TRBV7-8
CDR3: CASSSRRYGNQPQHF

J: TRBJ2-6
V: TRBV7-3
CDR3: CASSTHAISQGANVLTF

J: TRBJ1-1
V: TRBV19
CDR3: CASKGGRGRSEAFF

J: TRBJ1-4
V: TRBV14
CDR3: CASSQVVGAHYEKLFF

J: TRBJ1-4
V: TRBV5-4
CDR3: CASSQSPGTGGEKLFF

J: TRBJ1-6
V: TRBV27
CDR3: CASGLVNSPLHF

J: TRBJ1-2
V: TRBV5-6
CDR3: CASSLDFYGYTF

J: TRBJ2-3
V: TRBV7-3
CDR3: CASSFSSGDTQYF

J: TRBJ1-2
V: TRBV5-5
CDR3: CASSLNQGQPTVHTF

J: TRBJ2-1
V: TRBV28
CDR3: CASSSGTDAYNEQFF

J: TRBJ2-3
V: TRBV27
CDR3: CASTRRESRGEGTQYF